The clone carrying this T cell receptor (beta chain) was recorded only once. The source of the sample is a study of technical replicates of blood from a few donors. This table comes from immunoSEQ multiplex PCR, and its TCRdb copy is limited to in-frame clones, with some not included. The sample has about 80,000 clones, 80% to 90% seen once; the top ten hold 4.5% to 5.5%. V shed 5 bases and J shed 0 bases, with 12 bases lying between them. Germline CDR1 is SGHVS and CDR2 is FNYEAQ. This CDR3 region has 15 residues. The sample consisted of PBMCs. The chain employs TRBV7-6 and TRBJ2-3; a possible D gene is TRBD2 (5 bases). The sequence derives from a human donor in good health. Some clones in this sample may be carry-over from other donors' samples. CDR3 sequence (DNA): TGTGCCAGCAGCACCGGGGATACTAGCACAGATACGCAGTATTTT. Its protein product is CASSTGDTSTDTQYF.